These T cell receptor beta chains were read from a single sample in a study of neoadjuvant nivolumab and ipilimumab in lung cancer. The assay was immunoSEQ multiplex PCR, and TCRdb's table has in-frame clones only and misses some. Of around 19,000 clones in the sample, around 87% were seen once. Sequenced here: peripheral blood, sampled before neoadjuvant nivolumab, alone or with ipilimumab. Receptors originate from an adult with non-small cell lung cancer. CDR3s include the opening cysteine and the closing phenylalanine or tryptophan. The order of the fields is clone size, V gene, J gene, D gene, CDR3 protein, CDR3 DNA. A D gene is named only where the DNA matches it firmly. A row's size may be missing; if present it is once, few, many or a size class.

NA	TRBV19	TRBJ2-7	NA	CASSIGPPAYEQYF	TGTGCCAGTAGTATTGGGCCTCCAGCCTACGAGCAGTACTTC
few	TRBV27	TRBJ1-1	NA	CASSLRANTEAFF	TGTGCCAGCAGTTTAAGGGCGAACACTGAAGCTTTCTTT
NA	TRBV4-3	TRBJ2-7	TRBD1	CASSQAGTGFYEQYF	TGCGCCAGCAGCCAAGCCGGGACAGGGTTCTACGAGCAGTACTTC
NA	TRBV6-5	TRBJ1-1	NA	CASPRVFTEAFF	TGTGCCAGCCCAAGGGTTTTCACTGAAGCTTTCTTT
NA	TRBV9	TRBJ2-7	TRBD2	CASSPRTSGTHYEQYF	TGTGCCAGCAGCCCCCGGACTAGCGGGACACACTACGAGCAGTACTTC
NA	TRBV14	TRBJ1-1	NA	CASSEGGNTEAFF	TGTGCCAGCAGCGAAGGGGGGAACACTGAAGCTTTCTTT
NA	TRBV7-9	TRBJ2-2	TRBD2	CASSLEREWTGELFF	TGTGCCAGCAGCTTAGAGCGGGAGTGGACCGGGGAGCTGTTTTTT
NA	TRBV6-5	TRBJ2-7	NA	CASSYSQGPYEQYF	TGTGCCAGCAGTTACTCCCAGGGGCCCTACGAGCAGTACTTC
NA	TRBV7-6	TRBJ2-1	NA	CASSKADSPEQFF	TGTGCCAGCAGCAAAGCGGACTCCCCTGAGCAGTTCTTC
NA	TRBV7-9	TRBJ2-2	NA	CASIGSLAANTGELFF	TGTGCCAGCATCGGGAGCTTAGCGGCGAACACCGGGGAGCTGTTTTTT
NA	TRBV19	TRBJ2-7	NA	CASSTRDGTYEQYF	TGTGCCAGTAGTACCCGGGACGGGACCTACGAGCAGTACTTC
NA	TRBV2	TRBJ1-1	NA	CASDSRAGAFF	TGTGCCAGCGATAGCAGGGCCGGAGCTTTCTTT
NA	TRBV28	TRBJ1-5	TRBD1	CASTTGASGSRQPQHF	TGTGCCAGCACCACAGGGGCTAGTGGCAGCAGGCAGCCCCAGCATTTT
once	TRBV5-6	TRBJ2-7	NA	CASSFEGLPYEQYF	TGTGCCAGCAGTTTCGAGGGACTCCCCTACGAGCAGTACTTC
NA	TRBV29-1	TRBJ1-1	TRBD1	CSVDRDRDTEAFF	TGCAGCGTTGATCGGGACAGGGATACTGAAGCTTTCTTT
NA	TRBV18	TRBJ1-1	TRBD1	CASSGQEGTEAFF	TGTGCCAGCTCAGGACAGGAGGGAACTGAAGCTTTCTTT
few	TRBV11-2	TRBJ2-7	NA	CASSLVTDLFPSYEQYF	TGTGCCAGCAGCTTAGTTACGGACCTCTTTCCCTCCTACGAGCAGTACTTC
few	TRBV18	TRBJ1-1	NA	CASSPRTKNTEAFF	TGTGCCAGCTCACCACGAACGAAGAACACTGAAGCTTTCTTT
once	TRBV6-5	TRBJ1-1	NA	CASSSRRNTEAFF	TGTGCCAGCAGCTCCCGTAGAAACACTGAAGCTTTCTTT
NA	TRBV30	TRBJ1-1	NA	CAWAPGPRNTEAFF	TGTGCCTGGGCCCCCGGCCCCAGGAACACTGAAGCTTTCTTT
NA	TRBV18	TRBJ2-7	TRBD2	CASAQTSGDPLYF	TGTGCCAGCGCACAAACTAGCGGGGACCCATTGTACTTC
once	TRBV9	TRBJ1-2	TRBD1	CASSVGQGADSYGYTF	TGTGCCAGCAGCGTAGGGCAGGGGGCGGACAGCTATGGCTACACCTTC
NA	TRBV5-4	TRBJ1-2	TRBD1	CASSLARQGHYGYTF	TGTGCCAGCAGCTTAGCGAGACAGGGGCATTATGGCTACACCTTC
NA	TRBV10-3	TRBJ1-5	NA	CATRRDSNQPQHF	TGTGCCACCCGGAGGGACAGCAATCAGCCCCAGCATTTT
NA	TRBV7-2	TRBJ2-7	NA	CASSPNWGGEDEQYF	TGTGCCAGCAGCCCCAATTGGGGGGGCGAGGACGAGCAGTACTTC
NA	TRBV5-1	TRBJ1-2	TRBD1	CASSSGTGGNYGYTF	TGCGCCAGCAGCTCCGGGACAGGGGGCAACTATGGCTACACCTTC
NA	TRBV18	TRBJ2-1	NA	CASSPQAATNEQFF	TGTGCCAGCTCACCGCAAGCGGCTACGAATGAGCAGTTCTTC
NA	TRBV9	TRBJ1-1	NA	CASSVDGGSMNTEAFF	TGTGCCAGCAGCGTAGATGGCGGCAGCATGAACACTGAAGCTTTCTTT
NA	TRBV2	TRBJ1-4	NA	CASRAVGEKLFF	TGTGCCAGCAGGGCGGTCGGGGAAAAACTGTTTTTT
NA	TRBV18	TRBJ2-7	TRBD1	CASSSGQGNYEQYF	TGTGCCAGCTCATCGGGACAGGGAAACTACGAGCAGTACTTC
NA	TRBV29-1	TRBJ2-1	NA	CSVGLPRDEQFF	TGCAGCGTTGGTTTGCCGAGGGATGAGCAGTTCTTC
NA	TRBV5-1	TRBJ2-1	TRBD1	CASSLNPGQGSNEQFF	TGCGCCAGCAGCTTAAATCCGGGACAGGGCAGCAATGAGCAGTTCTTC
once	TRBV7-3	TRBJ2-3	TRBD2	CASSSGLAPDTQYF	TGTGCCAGCAGCTCGGGACTAGCCCCAGATACGCAGTATTTT
once	TRBV2	TRBJ1-1	NA	CASRGTSRAFF	TGTGCCAGCAGGGGGACTTCGAGGGCTTTCTTT
NA	TRBV29-1	TRBJ1-2	TRBD1	CSVKQGNNYGYTF	TGCAGCGTAAAACAGGGGAATAACTATGGCTACACCTTC
NA	TRBV5-1	TRBJ2-4	NA	CASGETELNIQYF	TGCGCCAGCGGCGAAACAGAGTTAAACATTCAGTACTTC
once	TRBV6-1	TRBJ1-2	NA	CASSEPSGKEAVYGYTF	TGTGCCAGCAGTGAACCTAGCGGGAAAGAGGCCGTCTATGGCTACACCTTC
NA	TRBV19	TRBJ2-1	NA	CASSIDRGRYNEQFF	TGTGCCAGTAGTATAGATCGGGGAAGGTATAATGAGCAGTTCTTC
NA	TRBV9	TRBJ2-3	TRBD2	CASSVGLAGGNTQYF	TGTGCCAGCAGCGTAGGTCTGGCGGGAGGGAATACGCAGTATTTT
few	TRBV4-1	TRBJ1-1	NA	CASSLTVNTEAFF	TGCGCCAGCAGCCTGACCGTGAACACTGAAGCTTTCTTT
NA	TRBV4-1	TRBJ2-2	NA	CASRQGDLRSTGELFF	TGCGCCAGCAGGCAAGGGGACCTACGTAGCACCGGGGAGCTGTTTTTT
NA	TRBV19	TRBJ2-7	TRBD2	CASSPASGPLYEQYF	TGTGCCAGTAGCCCAGCTAGCGGACCCCTCTACGAGCAGTACTTC